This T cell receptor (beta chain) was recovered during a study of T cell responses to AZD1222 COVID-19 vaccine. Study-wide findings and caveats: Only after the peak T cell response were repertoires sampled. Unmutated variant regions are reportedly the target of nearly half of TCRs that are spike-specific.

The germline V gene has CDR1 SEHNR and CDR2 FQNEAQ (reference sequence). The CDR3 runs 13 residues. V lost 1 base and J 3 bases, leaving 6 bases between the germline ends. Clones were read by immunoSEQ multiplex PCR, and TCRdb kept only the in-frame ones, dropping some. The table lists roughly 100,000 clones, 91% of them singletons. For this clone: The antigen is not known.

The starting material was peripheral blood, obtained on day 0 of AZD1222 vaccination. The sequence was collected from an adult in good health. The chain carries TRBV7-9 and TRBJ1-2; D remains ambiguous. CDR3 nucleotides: TGTGCCAGCAGCTTAGGGCCAGACTATGGCTACACCTTC. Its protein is CASSLGPDYGYTF.